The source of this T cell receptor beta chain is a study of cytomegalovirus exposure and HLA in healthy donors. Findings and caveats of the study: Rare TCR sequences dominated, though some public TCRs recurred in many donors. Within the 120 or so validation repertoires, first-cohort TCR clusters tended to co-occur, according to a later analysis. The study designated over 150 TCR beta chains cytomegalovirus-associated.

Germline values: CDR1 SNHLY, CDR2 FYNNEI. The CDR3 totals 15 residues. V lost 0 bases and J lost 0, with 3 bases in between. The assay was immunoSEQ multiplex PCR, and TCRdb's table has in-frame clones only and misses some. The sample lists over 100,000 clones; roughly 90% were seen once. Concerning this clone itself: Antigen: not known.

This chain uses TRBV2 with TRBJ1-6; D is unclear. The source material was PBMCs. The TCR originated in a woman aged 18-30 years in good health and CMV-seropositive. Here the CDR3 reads CASSEASSYNSPLHF. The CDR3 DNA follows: TGTGCCAGCAGTGAAGCGAGCTCCTATAATTCACCCCTCCACTTT.